This is a list of T cell receptor beta chains from one sample in a study of cytomegalovirus exposure and HLA in healthy donors. Only in-frame clones appear in the TCRdb table, and some are missing; sequencing was by immunoSEQ multiplex PCR. The table includes under 150,000 clones, 80% to 90% detected once. Input material: PBMCs. Receptors were obtained from a woman aged 18-29 years in good health and CMV-seronegative. Both conserved end residues are part of each CDR3. A D gene is named only where the DNA matches it firmly.

v_gene: TRBV7-9
d_gene: TRBD2
j_gene: TRBJ2-1
CDR3aa: CASSSPVLAGEDEQFF

v_gene: TRBV5-4
d_gene: TRBD2
j_gene: TRBJ2-3
CDR3aa: CASSLQREFDTQYF

v_gene: TRBV27
d_gene: NA
j_gene: TRBJ1-4
CDR3aa: CASSLAGARNEKLFF

v_gene: TRBV4-2
d_gene: NA
j_gene: TRBJ2-7
CDR3aa: CASSQDRYSYEQYF

v_gene: TRBV5-4
d_gene: NA
j_gene: TRBJ1-2
CDR3aa: CASSFTSGTNLGYTF

v_gene: TRBV5-4
d_gene: NA
j_gene: TRBJ2-7
CDR3aa: CASSFGGGYYYEQYF

v_gene: TRBV5-1
d_gene: TRBD1
j_gene: TRBJ2-3
CDR3aa: CASSLGQGARFTSADTQYF

v_gene: TRBV13
d_gene: TRBD2
j_gene: TRBJ2-1
CDR3aa: CASSPGLAGGAGYNEQFF

v_gene: TRBV19
d_gene: TRBD1
j_gene: TRBJ1-2
CDR3aa: CASSRTGDGYTF

v_gene: TRBV6-5
d_gene: NA
j_gene: TRBJ2-7
CDR3aa: CASSYEGDPSYEQYF

v_gene: TRBV19
d_gene: NA
j_gene: TRBJ1-5
CDR3aa: CASSITRGAGGNQPQHF